Listed here are 16 T cell receptor beta chains from one sample, sequenced in a study of regulatory T cells in long-lasting Graves disease (dated by TCRdb to about 2021). In the paper's terms, the time point label means: persistent/refractory GD, antithyroid drugs over 5 years with positive TRAb. For both TCR sequencing and RNA sequencing, RNA was extracted from PBMCs using TRIzol. Library preparation was by multiplex PCR. The instrument given in TCRdb is Illumina HiSeq 4000. To build TCR beta libraries, CDR3 regions were amplified by Arm-PCR using iRepertoire HTBI primers. TCRdb trimmed public reads at Q25 via fastp, called clones via MiXCR and kept in-frame beta chains. Every CDR3 protein is listed once, alongside the most common genes and DNA of its rows. This sample comprises 400,000 to 500,000 distinct CDR3 sequences, approximately 22% of them detected only once. Around 14% of the sample lies in the top ten.

The input for sequencing was peripheral blood mononuclear cells (PBMCs), taken when the disease was refractory, from a patient treated with antithyroid drugs. The receptors originated from a female donor with Graves disease.

This clonotype was counted only a few times. The chain has TRBV20-1 and TRBJ2-5, with D tentatively TRBD1 (5 bases). CDR1 is DFQATT and CDR2 is SNEGSKA in the germline V gene (reference sequence). The CDR3 loop spans 16 amino acids. Trimming pared 0 bases from V and 2 bases from J, leaving 16 bases between. CDR3 protein: CSARDYGRRTQETQYF. CDR3 bases: TGCAGTGCTAGAGATTACGGCCGTAGGACACAAGAGACCCAGTACTTC.

The chain links TRBV20-1 to TRBJ2-7, with 11 bases identical to TRBD2. The V segment lost 3 bases and the J segment 6 bases; nucleotides outside the gene matches: 10. The CDR3 length is 15 residues. The germline V gene encodes CDR1 DFQATT and CDR2 SNEGSKA (reference sequence). The DNA for the CDR3 is TGCAGTGCTAGGGATTTAGCGGGAGGGCCAGGCGAGCAGTACTTC. This translates into CSARDLAGGPGEQYF.

This clonotype was found many times. V gene TRBV2 combines with J gene TRBJ1-5; tentatively, D is TRBD1 (5 bases). CDR3 length: 16 residues. V dropped 5 bases and J dropped 5 bases, with 19 bases sitting between them. Germline V gene sequence: CDR1 SNHLY, CDR2 FYNNEI. CDR3 sequence (DNA): TGTGCCAGCAGTTTCGCCGGGACCGGCGGAGATCAGCCCCAGCATTTT. Amino acids: CASSFAGTGGDQPQHF.

This clonotype was recorded at least ten times. V gene TRBV20-1 combines with J gene TRBJ2-5; possible D gene TRBD2, 5 bases. This CDR3 has 14 amino acids. CDR1 is DFQATT and CDR2 is SNEGSKA in the germline V gene (reference sequence). V was pared by 6 bases and J by 5 bases, with 19 bases between. The CDR3 coding sequence is TGCAGTGCAAACCGCCCGGGTAGCGCGGAGACCCAGTACTTC. Translation: CSANRPGSAETQYF.

This chain joins TRBV12-3 or TRBV12-4 and TRBJ1-3; no definite D call. The CDR3 spans 16 residues. With 3 bases removed from V and 0 bases from J, the gap between germline ends came to 12 bases. The CDR3, as DNA: TGTGCCAGCAGTTTCTATCATCCGCCCTCTGGAAACACCATATATTTT. This sequence encodes CASSFYHPPSGNTIYF.

The gene calls are TRBV16 and TRBJ1-4; no clear D gene. Germline V gene lookup returns CDR1 KGHSY and CDR2 FQNENV. The CDR3 covers 16 residues. V was shortened by 4 bases and J by 1 base, with 13 bases between the two germline ends. The CDR3 is CASSRQALGTNEKLFF. The CDR3 region has the DNA TGTGCCAGCAGCCGGCAGGCCCTGGGAACTAATGAAAAACTGTTTTTT.

This rearrangement joins TRBV4-3 to TRBJ2-5; 10 positions agree with TRBD2. The CDR3 runs to 18 residues. Germline V lookup: CDR1 LGHNA, CDR2 YSLEER. V lost 1 base and J lost 0; bases outside the gene matches: 8. CDR3 protein: CASSQVRSGGGHQETQYF. DNA for the CDR3: TGCGCCAGCAGCCAAGTGAGAAGCGGGGGGGGCCACCAAGAGACCCAGTACTTC.

The chain links TRBV7-8 to TRBJ2-5; the D gene is possibly TRBD2 (7 bases). Trimming left V 5 bases short and J 2 bases short, with 15 bases between. Germline loops: CDR1 SGHVS, CDR2 FQNEAQ. The CDR3 consists of 15 residues. This CDR3 is CASSQGGGGQETQYF. CDR3 DNA sequence: TGTGCCAGCAGCCAAGGGGGAGGGGGGCAAGAGACCCAGTACTTC. The whole variable domain, remainder taken from reference TRBV7-8 and TRBJ2-5, is GAGVSQSPRYKVAKRGQDVALRCDPISGHVSLFWYQQALGQGPEFLTYFQNEAQLDKSGLPSDRFFAERPEGSVSTLKIQRTQQEDSAVYLCASSQGGGGQETQYFGPGTRLLVL.

The chain links TRBV29-1 to TRBJ2-1, with D hard to call. Trimming removed 5 bases at V and 4 bases at J, with 12 bases between. CDR1 and CDR2 from the germline V gene are SQVTM and ANQGSEA. CDR3 size: 13 residues. The DNA for the CDR3 is TGCAGCGTTACGATAACCCTGTACAATGAGCAGTTCTTC. It specifies CSVTITLYNEQFF.

This clonotype was seen more than once but under ten times. The chain combines TRBV30 with TRBJ1-1; TRBD1 aligns across 7 bases. CDR3 length: 11 amino acids. With V trimmed by 1 base and J by 11 bases, 4 bases remained unmatched. Germline V lookup: CDR1 GTSNPN, CDR2 SVGIG (reference sequence). The CDR3 spells CAWSGGQLAFF. DNA of the CDR3: TGTGCCTGGAGTGGGGGACAGCTGGCTTTCTTT.

This clonotype came up many times. V gene TRBV12-3 or TRBV12-4 combines with J gene TRBJ2-5; D is possibly TRBD1 or TRBD2 (5 bases each). The V gene lost 7 bases and the J gene lost 5 bases, with 17 bases spanning the gap. The CDR3 spans 14 residues. The CDR3, as DNA: TGTGCCAGCACTCTTAGTGGGGGACGGGAGACCCAGTACTTC. Its translation is CASTLSGGRETQYF.

A few counts support this clonotype. The V and J genes are TRBV30 and TRBJ2-5; D remains ambiguous. This CDR3 has 13 amino acids. V was trimmed by 2 bases and J by 2 bases, leaving 9 bases between them. CDR1 GTSNPN and CDR2 SVGIG come from the germline V gene (reference sequence). Here the CDR3 DNA reads TGTGCCTGGAGTCGATCGCCGCAAGAGACCCAGTACTTC. Translating it yields CAWSRSPQETQYF.

This clonotype has only a few counts. This sequence joins TRBV30 and TRBJ1-1; D is uncertain. CDR3 length: 15 amino acids. V was pared by 2 bases and J by 0 bases, with 13 bases between. Germline values: CDR1 GTSNPN, CDR2 SVGIG (reference sequence). CDR3 in DNA: TGTGCCTGGAGTCCTAATCGTGGGATGAACACTGAAGCTTTCTTT. Protein product: CAWSPNRGMNTEAFF.

The chain joins TRBV13 to TRBJ1-1, with 9 bases matching TRBD1. Germline-derived CDR1 and CDR2 are PRHDT and FYEKMQ (reference sequence). CDR3 length: 15 amino acids. After removal of 5 bases from V and 5 bases from J, the junction contained 9 bases not matched to a gene. The CDR3 coding sequence is TGTGCCAGCAGCCGACCGGGACAGGGAGGTACTGAAGCTTTCTTT. Translating it yields CASSRPGQGGTEAFF.

This clonotype was seen a few times. The chain has TRBV11-2 and TRBJ2-7, with 8 positions matching TRBD1. The CDR3 is 12 amino acids. Trimming cost V 5 bases and J 6 bases; bases outside gene matches: 3. Germline CDR1 and CDR2: SGHAT and FQNNGV. Here the CDR3 DNA reads TGTGCCAGCAGCACGACAGGGGTCGAGCAGTACTTC. It is translated as CASSTTGVEQYF.

This chain joins TRBV5-5 and TRBJ2-2; a weak D match, TRBD1 (7 bases). The germline V gene encodes CDR1 SGHKS and CDR2 YYEKEE (reference sequence). Trimming removed 8 bases at V and 3 bases at J, with 14 bases between. CDR3 length: 14 amino acids. The CDR3 sequence: CARSRRGDTGELFF. CDR3 nucleotides: TGTGCCAGATCCCGCAGGGGGGACACCGGGGAGCTGTTTTTT.